Below, 23 T cell receptor beta chains from the same sample are listed, as sequenced in a study of regulatory T cells in long-lasting Graves disease. Construction of the TCR beta libraries employed iRepertoire HTBI primers in conjunction with Arm-PCR of CDR3 regions. TCRdb re-derived calls from the multiplex PCR reads in MiXCR, one entry per CDR3 protein. The table includes 540,000 or so distinct CDR3 sequences, approximately 13% detected once. Time point denoted: newly diagnosed GD, antithyroid drugs for less than 3 months. TCR sequences were obtained from RNA taken from PBMCs. These data also formed part of another study, on T cells in Graves' hyperthyroidism and ophthalmopathy.

The material sequenced was peripheral blood mononuclear cells (PBMCs), taken at new diagnosis, from a patient treated with antithyroid drugs. These receptors originate from a man aged 25 to 40 with Graves disease.

There are a few counts of this clonotype. The V gene is TRBV27, the J gene TRBJ2-7, with TRBD2 matching 11 bases. The junction had 4 bases not matched to a gene; V was cut back by 0 bases and J by 3 bases. The CDR3 is 16 amino acids. Germline-derived CDR1 and CDR2 are MNHEY and SMNVEV (reference sequence). The CDR3 sequence: CASSLSASGRFYEQYF. The CDR3 nucleotides read TGTGCCAGCAGTTTATCGGCTAGCGGGAGGTTCTACGAGCAGTACTTC.

V usage is TRBV7-8 and J usage is TRBJ1-6; D unclear. V was clipped by 5 bases and J by 6 bases, with 14 bases between them. The CDR3 is made up of 15 amino acids. Germline lookup yields CDR1 SGHVS and CDR2 FQNEAQ. CDR3 sequence: CASSTLLAANSPLHF. In nucleotides, the CDR3 is TGTGCCAGCAGCACACTTCTTGCAGCTAATTCACCCCTCCACTTT. Together with reference TRBV7-8 and TRBJ1-6, the CDR3 gives the full variable domain: GAGVSQSPRYKVAKRGQDVALRCDPISGHVSLFWYQQALGQGPEFLTYFQNEAQLDKSGLPSDRFFAERPEGSVSTLKIQRTQQEDSAVYLCASSTLLAANSPLHFGNGTRLTVT.

This clonotype was counted at least ten times. The rearrangement joins TRBV7-2 to TRBJ1-6, with D unclear. The CDR3 runs to 13 residues. V shed 2 bases and J shed 10 bases, with 9 bases lying between them. The V gene's germline CDR1 is SGHTA and CDR2 FQGNSA. DNA for the CDR3: TGTGCCAGCAGCTTACAAGGCCGGTCACCCCTCCACTTT. It yields the protein CASSLQGRSPLHF. Full variable domain (rest looked up from reference TRBV7-2 and TRBJ1-6): GAGVSQSPSNKVTEKGKDVELRCDPISGHTALYWYRQSLGQGLEFLIYFQGNSAPDKSGLPSDRFSAERTGGSVSTLTIQRTQQEDSAVYLCASSLQGRSPLHFGNGTRLTVT.

Ten or more counts support this clonotype. The rearrangement uses TRBV3-1 and TRBJ2-2; weak D call: TRBD2 (6 bases). Trimming removed 10 bases from V and 8 bases from J, with 17 bases in between. This CDR3 has 13 residues. Germline CDR1 reads LGHDT; CDR2 reads YNNKEL (reference sequence). The CDR3 DNA sequence: TGTGCCACCACGGGAGATCGGGTGGGGGAGCTGTTTTTT. Residues: CATTGDRVGELFF.

This clonotype was seen repeatedly, ten times or more. This sequence joins TRBV20-1 and TRBJ2-3; possible D gene TRBD2, 6 bases. The germline V gene encodes CDR1 DFQATT and CDR2 SNEGSKA (reference sequence). This CDR3 region has 15 residues. Between the trimmed V and J ends, which lost 0 bases and 6 bases, there was a span of 16 bases. The CDR3 region is CSARDPGGERDTQYF. The CDR3 DNA reads as TGCAGTGCTAGAGATCCAGGCGGGGAGAGGGATACGCAGTATTTT.

This clonotype was counted at least ten times. The genes are TRBV12-3 or TRBV12-4 and TRBJ1-2; TRBD1 aligns across 9 bases. With 5 bases clipped from V and 8 bases from J, the junction kept 6 bases outside the gene matches. The CDR3 covers 13 residues. This CDR3 reads CASSPRTGDGYTF. CDR3 DNA: TGTGCCAGCAGTCCTCGGACAGGGGACGGCTACACCTTC.

There are many counts of this clonotype. V is TRBV10-3 and J is TRBJ2-3, with D tentatively TRBD2 (6 bases). This CDR3 comprises 12 residues. The ends were cut back, 8 bases at V and 2 bases at J, with 8 bases in the middle. CDR1 ENHRY and CDR2 SYGVKD come from the germline V gene. Here the CDR3 reads CAIGGNTDTQYF. In nucleotides, the CDR3 is TGTGCCATCGGCGGGAACACAGATACGCAGTATTTT.

The V gene is TRBV7-7, the J gene TRBJ2-1, with 11 bases identical to TRBD2. In germline, CDR1 is SSHAT, CDR2 FNYEAQ (reference sequence). The CDR3 sequence is 17 residues long. V was pared by 5 bases and J by 4 bases, with 10 bases of the junction left unmatched. In DNA form, the CDR3 reads TGTGCCAGCAGCATGAACCCGGGACTAGCGGCGTACAATGAGCAGTTCTTC. Translated: CASSMNPGLAAYNEQFF.

This clonotype was seen only a few times. V and J are TRBV5-1 and TRBJ2-3; D remains unclear. The V gene's germline CDR1 is SGHRS and CDR2 YFSETQ. CDR3 length: 14 amino acids. V lost 3 bases to trimming and J lost 1 base, with 9 bases between them. This CDR3 is CASSSERGTDTQYF. The CDR3 nucleotides are TGCGCCAGCAGCTCGGAGCGCGGCACAGATACGCAGTATTTT.

The V and J genes are TRBV6-2 or TRBV6-3 and TRBJ1-6, with 8 bases matching TRBD1. CDR1 and CDR2 from the germline V gene are MNHEY and SVGEGT. The CDR3 spans 13 residues. Trimming took 8 bases from V and 10 from J; bases not matched to a gene: 7. The CDR3 spells CASGSTGASPLHF. The CDR3 DNA reads TGTGCCAGCGGTTCGACAGGGGCCTCACCCCTCCACTTT.

In this sample, this clonotype turned up many times. V and J are TRBV7-8 and TRBJ1-5; D gene unclear. The CDR3 is 16 residues long. Per the germline V gene, CDR1 is SGHVS and CDR2 is FQNEAQ. Trimming stripped 5 bases from V and 1 base from J, with 15 bases between. The CDR3 region is CASSTHAGRSNQPQHF. The CDR3 DNA sequence: TGTGCCAGCAGCACCCACGCCGGGAGAAGCAATCAGCCCCAGCATTTT. Full variable domain (rest looked up from reference TRBV7-8 and TRBJ1-5): GAGVSQSPRYKVAKRGQDVALRCDPISGHVSLFWYQQALGQGPEFLTYFQNEAQLDKSGLPSDRFFAERPEGSVSTLKIQRTQQEDSAVYLCASSTHAGRSNQPQHFGDGTRLSIL.

Regarding this clonotype: A much larger clone sits a single nucleotide away, making a read error possible. The rearrangement joins TRBV5-1 to TRBJ2-4; the match to TRBD2 covers 16 bases. The ends lost 3 bases at V and 13 bases at J; junction bases unmatched: 10. CDR3 size: 16 residues. Germline V gene data show CDR1 as SGHRS and CDR2 as YFSETQ. The CDR3 DNA follows: TGCGCCAGCAGCTGGGGACTAGCGGGAGGGCCGAATGAGCAGTACTTC. Its protein product is CASSWGLAGGPNEQYF.

Note on this clonotype: This may come from a read error, since a much larger clone is one base off. This chain links TRBV10-3 with TRBJ2-7; D gene uncertain. The CDR3 is 11 amino acids. Germline V gene data show CDR1 as ENHRY and CDR2 as SYGVKD. CDR3 bases: TGTGCCATCGCGTCTAACTACGGGCAGTACTTC. This gives the protein CAIASNYGQYF.

The table lists this clonotype with many counts. The V call is TRBV7-2, the J call TRBJ2-3; 8 nucleotides align to TRBD2. The CDR3 consists of 16 residues. Looked up from germline, CDR1 is SGHTA and CDR2 is FQGNSA. The V and J ends lost 6 bases and 9 bases, in that order; junction bases with no gene match: 17. This chain's CDR3 is CASRTRGSGGFGTQYF. CDR3 sequence (DNA): TGTGCCAGCAGAACGAGAGGGTCGGGAGGGTTCGGGACGCAGTATTTT.

Many counts were recorded for this clonotype. The chain links TRBV7-2 to TRBJ1-4; D uncertain. V was trimmed by 0 bases and J by 6 bases, leaving 8 bases between them. CDR1 and CDR2 from the germline V gene are SGHTA and FQGNSA. The CDR3 has 14 residues. The CDR3 region is CASSLAIMDEKLFF. The CDR3 DNA reads as TGTGCCAGCAGCTTAGCCATAATGGATGAAAAACTGTTTTTT. The whole variable domain, remainder taken from reference TRBV7-2 and TRBJ1-4, is GAGVSQSPSNKVTEKGKDVELRCDPISGHTALYWYRQSLGQGLEFLIYFQGNSAPDKSGLPSDRFSAERTGGSVSTLTIQRTQQEDSAVYLCASSLAIMDEKLFFGSGTQLSVL.

The chain carries TRBV11-2 and TRBJ2-3; 15 bases fit TRBD2. This CDR3 spans 18 amino acids. CDR1 and CDR2 from the germline V gene are SGHAT and FQNNGV. The junction had 4 bases not matched to a gene; V was cut back by 1 base and J by 2 bases. The CDR3 spells CASSLGTSGRAATDTQYF. The CDR3 DNA sequence: TGTGCCAGCAGCTTAGGGACTAGCGGGAGGGCCGCCACAGATACGCAGTATTTT.

This clonotype appeared many times. The chain combines TRBV29-1 with TRBJ1-1; D call uncertain. V was clipped by 1 base and J by 5 bases, with 20 bases between them. Germline V gives CDR1 SQVTM, CDR2 ANQGSEA. The CDR3 covers 16 residues. Written as DNA, the CDR3 is TGCAGCGTTGAAGGCCTACCGGTCACGGGCAAAACTGAAGCTTTCTTT. Its translation: CSVEGLPVTGKTEAFF.

In this sample, this clonotype turned up many times. This rearrangement joins TRBV27 to TRBJ2-1; 10 bases match TRBD2. This CDR3 comprises 16 residues. The trim removed 1 base at V and 10 bases at J, leaving 10 bases unmatched. Per the germline V gene, CDR1 is MNHEY and CDR2 is SMNVEV (reference sequence). DNA for the CDR3: TGTGCCAGCAGTTTATTCAGCGGGGGGGTAGGTGGGGAGCAGTTCTTC. Translation gives CASSLFSGGVGGEQFF.

The V gene is TRBV10-3, the J gene TRBJ2-7, with 10 bases lining up with TRBD1. V was clipped by 11 bases and J by 2 bases; unmatched bases: 12. The CDR3 has 15 amino acids. Germline lookup yields CDR1 ENHRY and CDR2 SYGVKD. As DNA, the CDR3 is TGTGCCTGCCGGGACAGGGGAAAGGAAACCTACGAGCAGTACTTC. Its translation is CACRDRGKETYEQYF.

This chain joins TRBV29-1 and TRBJ2-3; D perhaps matches TRBD2 (6 bases). CDR3 size: 12 residues. Per germline, CDR1 SQVTM and CDR2 ANQGSEA. Trimming removed 8 bases at V and 7 bases at J, with 16 bases between. CDR3 nucleotides: TGCAGCACATCGGGAGAGGACTATACGCAGTATTTT. Its protein is CSTSGEDYTQYF.

This clonotype was seen ten or more times. The chain combines TRBV5-1 with TRBJ1-1; D perhaps matches TRBD1 (6 bases). Deletions cut 0 bases from V and 4 bases from J, with 13 bases between. Germline loops: CDR1 SGHRS, CDR2 YFSETQ. CDR3 length: 15 amino acids. For the CDR3, the DNA is TGCGCCAGCAGCTTGGAGCCGGGGGCAGGCACTGAAGCTTTCTTT. It yields the protein CASSLEPGAGTEAFF. The full variable domain, its missing parts supplied by reference TRBV5-1 and TRBJ1-1, is KAGVTQTPRYLIKTRGQQVTLSCSPISGHRSVSWYQQTPGQGLQFLFEYFSETQRNKGNFPGRFSGRQFSNSRSEMNVSTLELGDSALYLCASSLEPGAGTEAFFGQGTRLTVV.

This clonotype showed up many times. The chain combines TRBV12-5 with TRBJ2-5; the match to TRBD1 covers 7 bases. CDR3 length: 14 residues. Germline V gene data show CDR1 as LGHNT and CDR2 as FRNRAP. V lost 5 bases and J lost 5; bases outside the gene matches: 8. The CDR3 DNA sequence: TGTGCTAGTGGTGCCTTGACAGGGCAGGAGACCCAGTACTTC. Translated: CASGALTGQETQYF.

This clonotype was observed at least ten times. This chain connects TRBV20-1 to TRBJ1-1; 7 bases are a match to TRBD1. Looked up from germline, CDR1 is DFQATT and CDR2 is SNEGSKA (reference sequence). The CDR3 is 14 residues long. V lost 2 bases, J lost 5 bases, and 8 bases stayed unmatched. The CDR3 nucleotides read TGCAGTGCTAGAATCGAGGGGGCACTAACTGAAGCTTTCTTT. This sequence encodes CSARIEGALTEAFF.